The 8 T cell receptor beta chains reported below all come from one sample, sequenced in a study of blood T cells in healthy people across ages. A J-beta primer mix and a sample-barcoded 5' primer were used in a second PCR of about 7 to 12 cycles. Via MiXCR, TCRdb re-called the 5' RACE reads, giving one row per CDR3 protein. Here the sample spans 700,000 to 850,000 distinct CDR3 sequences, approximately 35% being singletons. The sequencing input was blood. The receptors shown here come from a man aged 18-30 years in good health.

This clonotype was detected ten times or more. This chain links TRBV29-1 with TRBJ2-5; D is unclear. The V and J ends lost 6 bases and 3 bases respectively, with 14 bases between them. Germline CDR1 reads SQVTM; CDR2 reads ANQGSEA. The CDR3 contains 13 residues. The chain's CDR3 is CSVRWWAEETQYF. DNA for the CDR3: TGCAGCGTAAGGTGGTGGGCAGAAGAGACCCAGTACTTC.

CDR3 region: CASSQERDDTGGDTQFF. The CDR3 DNA reads TGCGCCAGCAGCCAAGAACGGGACGACACAGGGGGCGATACGCAGTTCTTC. The V gene is TRBV4-3, the J gene TRBJ2-1; 9 positions match TRBD1. The CDR3 runs to 17 residues. The germline CDR1 and CDR2 sequences are LGHNA and YSLEER. V lost 0 bases to trimming and J lost 12 bases; unmatched junction nucleotides: 15.

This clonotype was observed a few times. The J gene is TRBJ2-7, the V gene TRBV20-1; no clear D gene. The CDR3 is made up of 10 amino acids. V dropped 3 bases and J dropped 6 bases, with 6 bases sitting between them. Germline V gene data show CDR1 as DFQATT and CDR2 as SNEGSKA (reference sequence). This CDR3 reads CSASGSEQYF. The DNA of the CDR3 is TGCAGTGCTAGCGGCTCCGAGCAGTACTTC.

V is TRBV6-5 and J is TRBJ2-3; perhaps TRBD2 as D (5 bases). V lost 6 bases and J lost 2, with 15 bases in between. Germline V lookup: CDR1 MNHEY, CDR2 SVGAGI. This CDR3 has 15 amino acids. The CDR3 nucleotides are TGTGCCAGCAGCTTCCGGAGCGGAAACACAGATACGCAGTATTTT. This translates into CASSFRSGNTDTQYF.

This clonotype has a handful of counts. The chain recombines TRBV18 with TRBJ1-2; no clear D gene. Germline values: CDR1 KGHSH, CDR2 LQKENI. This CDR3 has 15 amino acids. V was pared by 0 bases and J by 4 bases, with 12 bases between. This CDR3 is CASSPPGEGSYGYTF. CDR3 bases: TGTGCCAGCTCACCACCCGGCGAGGGAAGCTATGGCTACACCTTC.

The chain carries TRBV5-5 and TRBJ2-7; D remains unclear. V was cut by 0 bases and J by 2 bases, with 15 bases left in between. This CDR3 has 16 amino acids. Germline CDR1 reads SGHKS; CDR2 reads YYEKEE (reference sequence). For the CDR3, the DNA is TGTGCCAGCAGCTTGGCCGCGGCAGGTCGAACCTACGAGCAGTACTTC. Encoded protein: CASSLAAAGRTYEQYF.

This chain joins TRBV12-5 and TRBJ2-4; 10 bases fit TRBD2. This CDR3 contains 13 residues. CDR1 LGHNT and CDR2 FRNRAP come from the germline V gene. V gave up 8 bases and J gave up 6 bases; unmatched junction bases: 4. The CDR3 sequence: CASSGGAGNIQYF. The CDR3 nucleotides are TGTGCTAGTAGCGGGGGGGCTGGAAACATTCAGTACTTC.

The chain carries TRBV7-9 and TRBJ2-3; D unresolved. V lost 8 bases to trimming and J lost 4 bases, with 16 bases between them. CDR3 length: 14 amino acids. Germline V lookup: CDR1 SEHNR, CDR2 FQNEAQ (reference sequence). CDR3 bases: TGTGCCAGCCGCCAGATCCTCTCGGCAGATACGCAGTATTTT. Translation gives CASRQILSADTQYF.